The 9 T cell receptor beta chains listed next were all sequenced from one sample in a study of T cells in Graves' hyperthyroidism and ophthalmopathy. Authors of the study amplified TCR beta CDR3 regions from RNA transcripts. TCR CDR3 underwent first-round RT-PCR with the HTBI primer set. From the multiplex PCR reads, TCRdb called clonotypes with MiXCR, one entry per CDR3 protein. The table lists 450,000 to 600,000 distinct CDR3 sequences, nearly 20% of them singletons. Material for sequencing was blood. These receptors originate from a man between 40 and 49 years old with Graves' ophthalmopathy.

The rearrangement joins TRBV30 to TRBJ1-2; D gene ambiguous. CDR1 is GTSNPN and CDR2 is SVGIG in the germline V gene (reference sequence). The CDR3 runs to 14 residues. V was clipped by 5 bases and J by 6 bases, with 19 bases between them. The CDR3 reads CAWQRDTSSHGYTF. The CDR3, as DNA: TGTGCCTGGCAACGTGACACCTCTTCTCATGGCTACACCTTC.

This chain links TRBV10-1 with TRBJ2-1, with D tentatively TRBD1 or TRBD2 (5 bases each). Trimming stripped 6 bases from V and 2 bases from J, with 14 bases between. Per germline, CDR1 WNHNN and CDR2 SYGVQD (reference sequence). This CDR3 is 15 amino acids long. CDR3 protein: CASRPRDGTYNEQFF. The CDR3 DNA follows: TGCGCCAGCAGACCCCGGGACGGAACCTACAATGAGCAGTTCTTC.

The chain has TRBV2 and TRBJ2-7; D is undetermined. In germline, CDR1 is SNHLY, CDR2 FYNNEI. V lost 7 bases and J 4 bases, leaving 17 bases between the germline ends. The CDR3 contains 14 residues. The CDR3 loop is CASKPAGPLYEQYF. CDR3 coding DNA: TGTGCCAGCAAACCGGCAGGCCCTTTATACGAGCAGTACTTC. The whole variable domain, filled in from reference TRBV2 and TRBJ2-7, reads EPEVTQTPSHQVTQMGQEVILRCVPISNHLYFYWYRQILGQKVEFLVSFYNNEISEKSEIFDDQFSVERPDGSNFTLKIRSTKLEDSAMYFCASKPAGPLYEQYFGPGTRLTVT.

The rearrangement joins TRBV4-1 to TRBJ1-2; 9 bases line up with TRBD1. With V trimmed by 0 bases and J by 5 bases, 7 bases remained unmatched. Germline V gene sequence: CDR1 MGHRA, CDR2 YSYEKL. The CDR3 is 16 amino acids. CDR3 region: CASSQDRDRVLYGYTF. CDR3 sequence (DNA): TGCGCCAGCAGCCAAGATCGGGACAGGGTATTATATGGCTACACCTTC.

This clonotype has at least ten counts. This chain connects TRBV4-1 to TRBJ1-3, with 7 bases identical to TRBD1. Losses at the gene ends were 2 bases for V and 0 bases for J; bases not matched to a gene: 13. Germline V gene data show CDR1 as MGHRA and CDR2 as YSYEKL. This CDR3 region has 19 residues. As DNA, the CDR3 is TGCGCCAGCAGCCAACCACTTTCCGGGACAGTTCACTCTGGAAACACCATATATTTT. This sequence encodes CASSQPLSGTVHSGNTIYF.

This sequence joins TRBV7-2 and TRBJ1-5, with D unclear. This CDR3 comprises 15 residues. Trimming stripped 2 bases from V and 4 bases from J, with 12 bases between. The germline V gene has CDR1 SGHTA and CDR2 FQGNSA. As DNA, the CDR3 is TGTGCCAGCAGCTTAAGGACTGCCCTAAATCAGCCCCAGCATTTT. Amino acid sequence: CASSLRTALNQPQHF.

This clonotype was counted between two and nine times. The chain combines TRBV20-1 with TRBJ2-3; TRBD2 matches at 9 bases. Looked up from germline, CDR1 is DFQATT and CDR2 is SNEGSKA (reference sequence). This CDR3 is built from 15 residues. V lost 3 bases to trimming and J lost 1 base; unmatched junction nucleotides: 5. In DNA, the CDR3 is TGCAGTGCTAGTTTTAGCGGGGGCCGCACAGATACGCAGTATTTT. As protein: CSASFSGGRTDTQYF.

The CDR3 bases are TGTGCCAGCAGCTTACCCAGCGGGGAAGGCTACACCTTC. Translated: CASSLPSGEGYTF. The chain uses TRBV7-8 and TRBJ1-2, with D hard to call. V dropped 2 bases and J dropped 8 bases, with 12 bases sitting between them. Per the germline V gene, CDR1 is SGHVS and CDR2 is FQNEAQ. This CDR3 is built from 13 residues.

The CDR3 sequence: CASSPSGTSGGQYF. In DNA, the CDR3 is TGTGCCAGCAGCCCGTCCGGGACTAGCGGGGGCCAGTACTTC. The chain combines TRBV7-2 with TRBJ2-5, with 14 bases matching TRBD2. Germline CDR1 is SGHTA and CDR2 is FQGNSA. The J segment lost 10 bases and the V segment lost 5 bases, leaving 6 bases of the junction unmatched. The CDR3 runs 14 residues.